The rows below give T cell receptor beta chains drawn from one sample of a study of early T cells in non-severe SARS-CoV-2 infection. TCRdb reanalysed the 5' RACE reads using MiXCR and keeps one entry per CDR3 protein. The repertoire holds 88,000 or so distinct CDR3 sequences, with under 15% as singletons. The sample was whole blood. These receptors all come from an adult who was a healthcare worker with PCR-confirmed SARS-CoV-2 infection or an uninfected control (not recorded which). Both conserved end residues are part of each CDR3. D genes are given only for firm matches. Clone size is stated in some rows and not others, as once, few, many or a class when expanded.

v_gene: TRBV6-2/TRBV6-3
d_gene: .
j_gene: TRBJ2-3
abundance: .
CDR3aa: CASSYSLARVTDTQYF
CDR3nt: TGTGCCAGCAGTTACTCCCTAGCAAGAGTCACAGATACGCAGTATTTT

v_gene: TRBV20-1
d_gene: TRBD2
j_gene: TRBJ2-1
abundance: many
CDR3aa: CSARSPGLQNNEQFF
CDR3nt: TGCAGTGCTAGATCCCCGGGACTACAGAACAATGAGCAGTTCTTC

v_gene: TRBV4-1
d_gene: .
j_gene: TRBJ1-1
abundance: .
CDR3aa: CASSQDRLQGLTEAFF
CDR3nt: TGCGCCAGCAGCCAAGATCGTCTCCAGGGGCTCACTGAAGCTTTCTTT

v_gene: TRBV12-3/TRBV12-4
d_gene: .
j_gene: TRBJ2-1
abundance: .
CDR3aa: CASRREYRGLNEQFF
CDR3nt: TGTGCCAGCAGACGGGAATATCGCGGCCTCAATGAGCAGTTCTTC

v_gene: TRBV7-2
d_gene: .
j_gene: TRBJ1-5
abundance: .
CDR3aa: CASSSYNQPQHF
CDR3nt: TGTGCCAGCAGCTCTTATAATCAGCCCCAGCATTTT

v_gene: TRBV4-3
d_gene: .
j_gene: TRBJ1-6
abundance: .
CDR3aa: CASSQVFYGSSYNSPLHF
CDR3nt: TGCGCCAGCAGCCAAGTTTTCTACGGCAGCTCCTATAATTCACCCCTCCACTTT

v_gene: TRBV5-1
d_gene: TRBD1
j_gene: TRBJ2-1
abundance: few
CDR3aa: CASSRGGTEQGWQFF
CDR3nt: TGCGCCAGCAGCCGAGGTGGGACAGAGCAAGGATGGCAGTTCTTC

v_gene: TRBV30
d_gene: TRBD2
j_gene: TRBJ2-1
abundance: many
CDR3aa: CAWSGLAGGEQFF
CDR3nt: TGTGCCTGGAGTGGGCTAGCGGGAGGTGAGCAGTTCTTC

v_gene: TRBV7-8
d_gene: .
j_gene: TRBJ2-3
abundance: .
CDR3aa: CASSMDLLDTQYF
CDR3nt: TGTGCCAGCAGCATGGACCTACTCGATACGCAGTATTTT

v_gene: TRBV29-1
d_gene: TRBD1
j_gene: TRBJ2-2
abundance: .
CDR3aa: CSVDRGRTGELFF
CDR3nt: TGCAGCGTGGACAGGGGTAGGACCGGGGAGCTGTTTTTT

v_gene: TRBV4-3
d_gene: .
j_gene: TRBJ2-5
abundance: few
CDR3aa: CASSQGVALTAQETQYF
CDR3nt: TGCGCCAGCAGCCAGGGTGTCGCACTTACAGCCCAAGAGACCCAGTACTTC

v_gene: TRBV5-6
d_gene: TRBD1
j_gene: TRBJ2-7
abundance: .
CDR3aa: CASSSPGDRASYEQYF
CDR3nt: TGTGCCAGCAGCTCGCCTGGGGACAGGGCTTCCTACGAGCAGTACTTC

v_gene: TRBV29-1
d_gene: .
j_gene: TRBJ2-2
abundance: .
CDR3aa: CSVALDLNTGELFF
CDR3nt: TGCAGCGTTGCCCTTGATCTGAACACCGGGGAGCTGTTTTTT

v_gene: TRBV9
d_gene: TRBD1
j_gene: TRBJ1-1
abundance: .
CDR3aa: CASSGPPGQGAGGTEAFF
CDR3nt: TGTGCCAGCAGCGGACCCCCGGGACAGGGGGCAGGGGGCACTGAAGCTTTCTTT

v_gene: TRBV20-1
d_gene: .
j_gene: TRBJ1-2
abundance: .
CDR3aa: CSAYGNYGYTF
CDR3nt: TGCAGTGCTTACGGGAACTATGGCTACACCTTC

v_gene: TRBV10-3
d_gene: TRBD1
j_gene: TRBJ2-5
abundance: few
CDR3aa: CAISVQGVQETQYF
CDR3nt: TGTGCCATCAGTGTCCAGGGGGTCCAAGAGACCCAGTACTTC

v_gene: TRBV25-1
d_gene: TRBD1
j_gene: TRBJ1-1
abundance: many
CDR3aa: CASSELGTGPARAFF
CDR3nt: TGTGCCAGCAGTGAACTTGGGACAGGTCCAGCAAGAGCTTTCTTT

v_gene: TRBV20-1
d_gene: TRBD2
j_gene: TRBJ2-7
abundance: .
CDR3aa: CSATPLAGVWYEQYF
CDR3nt: TGCAGTGCCACCCCCCTAGCGGGAGTCTGGTACGAGCAGTACTTC

v_gene: TRBV20-1
d_gene: TRBD1
j_gene: TRBJ1-1
abundance: .
CDR3aa: CSADRASAEAFF
CDR3nt: TGCAGTGCCGACAGGGCTTCGGCTGAAGCTTTCTTT

v_gene: TRBV5-6
d_gene: .
j_gene: TRBJ1-1
abundance: few
CDR3aa: CASSLLDTRIEAFF
CDR3nt: TGTGCCAGCAGCTTGCTGGACACGAGAATTGAAGCTTTCTTT

v_gene: TRBV28
d_gene: .
j_gene: TRBJ2-4
abundance: few
CDR3aa: CASSHRAKNIQYF
CDR3nt: TGTGCCAGCAGCCACAGAGCCAAAAACATTCAGTACTTC

v_gene: TRBV4-1
d_gene: .
j_gene: TRBJ1-2
abundance: few
CDR3aa: CASAGPAYGYTF
CDR3nt: TGCGCCAGCGCTGGACCCGCGTATGGCTACACCTTC

v_gene: TRBV28
d_gene: TRBD1
j_gene: TRBJ2-7
abundance: .
CDR3aa: CASSFQGAPEQYF
CDR3nt: TGTGCCAGCAGTTTTCAGGGGGCGCCGGAGCAGTACTTC

v_gene: TRBV29-1
d_gene: TRBD2
j_gene: TRBJ2-7
abundance: few
CDR3aa: CSVGWAGGPGEQYF
CDR3nt: TGCAGCGTTGGATGGGCGGGAGGCCCTGGAGAGCAGTACTTC

v_gene: TRBV18
d_gene: TRBD1
j_gene: TRBJ1-2
abundance: few
CDR3aa: CASSPKGQNYGYTF
CDR3nt: TGTGCCAGCTCACCTAAGGGACAGAACTATGGCTACACCTTC

v_gene: TRBV2
d_gene: .
j_gene: TRBJ2-5
abundance: .
CDR3aa: CASSLDLQETQYF
CDR3nt: TGTGCCAGCAGTCTGGACCTCCAAGAGACCCAGTACTTC

v_gene: TRBV28
d_gene: .
j_gene: TRBJ2-3
abundance: few
CDR3aa: CASVASTDTQYF
CDR3nt: TGTGCCAGCGTCGCCAGCACAGATACGCAGTATTTT

v_gene: TRBV12-3/TRBV12-4
d_gene: TRBD2
j_gene: TRBJ2-1
abundance: .
CDR3aa: CASSRVEAGEFVEQFF
CDR3nt: TGTGCCAGCAGTAGGGTCGAGGCGGGAGAATTTGTTGAGCAGTTCTTC

v_gene: TRBV6-4
d_gene: TRBD1
j_gene: TRBJ2-3
abundance: few
CDR3aa: CASSDSTGGDTQYF
CDR3nt: TGTGCCAGCAGTGACTCGACAGGGGGAGATACGCAGTATTTT

v_gene: TRBV7-9
d_gene: TRBD1
j_gene: TRBJ2-7
abundance: few
CDR3aa: CASSQPGGLSYEQYF
CDR3nt: TGTGCCAGCAGCCAACCAGGGGGCCTCTCCTACGAGCAGTACTTC

v_gene: TRBV5-4
d_gene: TRBD2
j_gene: TRBJ2-1
abundance: .
CDR3aa: CASSFYTGGNEQFF
CDR3nt: TGTGCCAGCAGCTTTTACACGGGGGGAAATGAGCAGTTCTTC

v_gene: TRBV6-6
d_gene: TRBD2
j_gene: TRBJ2-3
abundance: few
CDR3aa: CASRRAGDTDTQYF
CDR3nt: TGTGCCAGCCGGCGAGCGGGGGACACAGATACGCAGTATTTT

v_gene: TRBV7-2
d_gene: .
j_gene: TRBJ2-3
abundance: .
CDR3aa: CASSPLTGLDTQYF
CDR3nt: TGTGCCAGCTCGCCCCTGACAGGCCTAGATACGCAGTATTTT

v_gene: TRBV18
d_gene: .
j_gene: TRBJ2-7
abundance: many
CDR3aa: CASSPGGPGQTKEQYF
CDR3nt: TGTGCCAGCTCACCCGGGGGACCGGGACAGACGAAGGAGCAGTACTTC

v_gene: TRBV28
d_gene: TRBD1
j_gene: TRBJ2-7
abundance: few
CDR3aa: CASSDGQGVYEQYF
CDR3nt: TGTGCCAGCAGTGACGGACAGGGGGTCTACGAGCAGTACTTC

v_gene: TRBV27
d_gene: TRBD2
j_gene: TRBJ2-1
abundance: .
CDR3aa: CASSPRTSANSYNEQFF
CDR3nt: TGTGCCAGCAGTCCAAGGACTAGCGCTAACTCCTACAATGAGCAGTTCTTC

v_gene: TRBV6-1
d_gene: .
j_gene: TRBJ1-2
abundance: few
CDR3aa: CASLAQVRGYTF
CDR3nt: TGTGCCAGCTTGGCACAGGTGCGCGGCTACACCTTC

v_gene: TRBV18
d_gene: .
j_gene: TRBJ2-5
abundance: .
CDR3aa: CASSLTLDMETQYF
CDR3nt: TGTGCCAGCTCACTAACATTGGACATGGAGACCCAGTACTTC

v_gene: TRBV7-2
d_gene: TRBD1
j_gene: TRBJ2-5
abundance: few
CDR3aa: CASSQGQGVGETQYF
CDR3nt: TGTGCCAGCAGCCAGGGACAGGGGGTCGGCGAGACCCAGTACTTC

v_gene: TRBV7-9
d_gene: TRBD1
j_gene: TRBJ2-7
abundance: many
CDR3aa: CASSYDGTGGYEQYF
CDR3nt: TGTGCCAGCAGCTATGATGGGACAGGGGGCTACGAGCAGTACTTC

v_gene: TRBV20-1
d_gene: TRBD1
j_gene: TRBJ2-1
abundance: .
CDR3aa: CSASRRDRDHNEQFF
CDR3nt: TGCAGTGCTAGTCGTAGGGACAGGGATCACAATGAGCAGTTCTTC

v_gene: TRBV27
d_gene: .
j_gene: TRBJ2-7
abundance: .
CDR3aa: CASMVRAYSYEQYF
CDR3nt: TGTGCCAGCATGGTCAGGGCCTACTCCTACGAGCAGTACTTC

v_gene: TRBV6-5
d_gene: .
j_gene: TRBJ1-3
abundance: few
CDR3aa: CASSTGPSSGNTIYF
CDR3nt: TGTGCCAGCAGCACGGGCCCAAGCTCTGGAAACACCATATATTTT

v_gene: TRBV5-4
d_gene: TRBD2
j_gene: TRBJ2-1
abundance: .
CDR3aa: CASSLSGGSHNEQFF
CDR3nt: TGTGCCAGCAGCTTGTCTGGCGGGAGTCACAATGAGCAGTTCTTC

v_gene: TRBV7-9
d_gene: .
j_gene: TRBJ1-2
abundance: .
CDR3aa: CASSKSYGYTF
CDR3nt: TGTGCCAGCAGCAAGAGTTATGGCTACACCTTC

v_gene: TRBV4-1
d_gene: .
j_gene: TRBJ2-1
abundance: .
CDR3aa: CASSQVINEQFF
CDR3nt: TGCGCCAGCAGCCAAGTGATCAATGAGCAGTTCTTC

v_gene: TRBV14
d_gene: TRBD1
j_gene: TRBJ1-1
abundance: few
CDR3aa: CASSQTDRGRIVAFF
CDR3nt: TGTGCCAGCAGCCAAACGGACAGGGGGCGTATTGTAGCTTTCTTT

v_gene: TRBV6-1
d_gene: .
j_gene: TRBJ2-7
abundance: many
CDR3aa: CASTGTTNYEQYF
CDR3nt: TGTGCCAGCACAGGAACGACGAACTACGAGCAGTACTTC

v_gene: TRBV10-3
d_gene: .
j_gene: TRBJ2-7
abundance: few
CDR3aa: CAISDRQGLYEQYF
CDR3nt: TGTGCCATCAGTGATAGACAGGGACTCTACGAGCAGTACTTC

v_gene: TRBV7-6
d_gene: .
j_gene: TRBJ2-7
abundance: few
CDR3aa: CASSQRHHEQYF
CDR3nt: TGTGCCAGCAGTCAACGACACCACGAGCAGTACTTC

v_gene: TRBV6-6
d_gene: .
j_gene: TRBJ1-1
abundance: many
CDR3aa: CASRAGYPRAFF
CDR3nt: TGTGCCAGCAGAGCAGGCTACCCCAGAGCTTTCTTT

v_gene: TRBV19
d_gene: TRBD1
j_gene: TRBJ2-5
abundance: few
CDR3aa: CASSRSPGQWDLETQYF
CDR3nt: TGTGCCAGTAGTAGATCGCCGGGACAGTGGGATCTAGAGACCCAGTACTTC

v_gene: TRBV12-3/TRBV12-4
d_gene: TRBD1
j_gene: TRBJ2-3
abundance: few
CDR3aa: CATLRQGMQSTQYF
CDR3nt: TGTGCCACTTTACGACAGGGGATGCAGAGCACGCAGTATTTT

v_gene: TRBV11-2
d_gene: .
j_gene: TRBJ2-3
abundance: .
CDR3aa: CASSSGVRFEVDTQYF
CDR3nt: TGTGCCAGCAGTTCCGGGGTCCGGTTTGAAGTGGATACGCAGTATTTT

v_gene: TRBV6-6
d_gene: .
j_gene: TRBJ2-1
abundance: .
CDR3aa: CASTQRGDNEQFF
CDR3nt: TGTGCCAGCACACAGAGGGGGGACAATGAGCAGTTCTTC